This T cell receptor (beta chain) was captured by sequencing in a study of blood T cell repertoires in COVID-19. The overall study: Some COVID-19 samples were acute and others convalescent; all came from the United States, Italy and Spain. The analysed material was cDNA or gDNA that came from T cells, B-cell-depleted T cells, or PBMCs.

Source study methods: Reference gene primer amplification gave nucleated cell count estimates. The table came from immunoSEQ multiplex PCR; TCRdb's copy has only in-frame clones and leaves some out. The V and J calls and clone size come from that table; D and trimming were worked out from the DNA. The repertoire holds about 60,000 clones, 88% seen once, with 3.9% in the top ten. The receptor's source is a man in his 70s with acute or convalescent COVID-19. The sequenced sample was peripheral blood.

In DNA form, the CDR3 reads TGTGCCATCAGTGAGGCCTTAGGGGGAGGGGAGACCCAGTACTTC. This translates into CAISEALGGGETQYF. The rearrangement links TRBV10-3 to TRBJ2-5; D is perhaps TRBD2 (7 bases). Germline CDR1 ENHRY, CDR2 SYGVKD. This CDR3 contains 15 residues. The ends were cut back, 2 bases at V and 5 bases at J, with 15 bases in the middle.